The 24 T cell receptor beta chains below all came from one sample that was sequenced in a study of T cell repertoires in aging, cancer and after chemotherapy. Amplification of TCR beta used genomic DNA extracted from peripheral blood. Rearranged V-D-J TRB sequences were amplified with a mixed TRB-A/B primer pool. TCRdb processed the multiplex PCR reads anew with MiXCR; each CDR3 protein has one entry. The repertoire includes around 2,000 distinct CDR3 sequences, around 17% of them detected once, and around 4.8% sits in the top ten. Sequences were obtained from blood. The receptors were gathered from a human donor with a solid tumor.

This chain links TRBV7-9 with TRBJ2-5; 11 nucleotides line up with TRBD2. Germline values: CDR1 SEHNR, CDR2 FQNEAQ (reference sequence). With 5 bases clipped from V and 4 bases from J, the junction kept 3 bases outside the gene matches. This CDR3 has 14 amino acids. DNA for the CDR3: TGTGCCAGCAGCCCCGGACTAGCGGGAGAGACCCAGTACTTC. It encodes CASSPGLAGETQYF.

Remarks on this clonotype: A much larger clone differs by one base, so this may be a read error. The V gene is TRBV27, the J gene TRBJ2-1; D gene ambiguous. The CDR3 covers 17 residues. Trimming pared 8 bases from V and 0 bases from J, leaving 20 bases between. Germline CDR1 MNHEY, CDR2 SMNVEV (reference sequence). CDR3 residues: CASGTYPASSSYNEQFF. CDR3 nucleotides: TGTGCCAGCGGTACCTACCCTGCGTCCTCCTCCTACAATGAGCAGTTCTTC.

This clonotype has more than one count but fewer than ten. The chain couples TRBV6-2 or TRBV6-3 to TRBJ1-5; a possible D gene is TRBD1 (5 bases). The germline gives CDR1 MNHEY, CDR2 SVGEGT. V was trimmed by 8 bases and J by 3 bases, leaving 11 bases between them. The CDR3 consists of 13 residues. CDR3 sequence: CASGWDLNQPQHF. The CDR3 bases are TGTGCCAGCGGTTGGGACCTCAATCAGCCCCAGCATTTT.

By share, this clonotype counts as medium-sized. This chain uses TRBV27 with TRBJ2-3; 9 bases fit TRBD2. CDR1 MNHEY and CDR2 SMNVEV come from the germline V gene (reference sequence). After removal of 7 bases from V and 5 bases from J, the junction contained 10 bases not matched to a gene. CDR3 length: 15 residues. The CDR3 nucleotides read TGTGCCAGCAACTCGCGGGCGGGGGGGCTAGATACGCAGTATTTT. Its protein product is CASNSRAGGLDTQYF.

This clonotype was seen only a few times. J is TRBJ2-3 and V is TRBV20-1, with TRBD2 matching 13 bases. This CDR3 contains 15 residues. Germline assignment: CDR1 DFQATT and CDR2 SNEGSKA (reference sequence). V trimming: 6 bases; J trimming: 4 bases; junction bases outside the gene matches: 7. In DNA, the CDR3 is TGCAGTGCCCGGACTAGCGGGAGAGAATCAGATACGCAGTATTTT. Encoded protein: CSARTSGRESDTQYF.

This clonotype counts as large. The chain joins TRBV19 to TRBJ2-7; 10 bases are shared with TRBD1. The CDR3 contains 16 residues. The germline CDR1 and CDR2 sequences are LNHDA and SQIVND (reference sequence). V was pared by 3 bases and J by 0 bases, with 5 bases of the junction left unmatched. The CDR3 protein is CASSIQGQGFSYEQYF. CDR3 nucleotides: TGTGCCAGTAGTATCCAGGGACAGGGGTTCTCCTACGAGCAGTACTTC.

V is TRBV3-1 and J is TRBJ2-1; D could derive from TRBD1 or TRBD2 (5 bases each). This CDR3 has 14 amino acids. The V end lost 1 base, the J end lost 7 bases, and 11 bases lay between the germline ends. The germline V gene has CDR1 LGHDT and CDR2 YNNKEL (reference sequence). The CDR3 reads CASSQVGARNEQFF. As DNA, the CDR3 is TGTGCCAGCAGCCAAGTCGGGGCTCGAAATGAGCAGTTCTTC.

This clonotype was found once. For the CDR3, the DNA is TGCGCCAGCAGCTGGAAAGACTCGAACACTGAAGCTTTCTTT. It yields the protein CASSWKDSNTEAFF. V gene TRBV5-1 combines with J gene TRBJ1-1; D call uncertain. Trimming stripped 3 bases from V and 1 base from J, with 10 bases between. Germline CDR1 is SGHRS and CDR2 is YFSETQ. CDR3 length equals 14 residues.

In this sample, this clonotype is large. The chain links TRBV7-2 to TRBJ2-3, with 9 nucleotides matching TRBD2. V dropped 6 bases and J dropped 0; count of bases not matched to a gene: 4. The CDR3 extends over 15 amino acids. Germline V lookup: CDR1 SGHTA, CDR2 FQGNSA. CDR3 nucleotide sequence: TGTGCCAGCAGTTTCACTAGCGGGAGCACAGATACGCAGTATTTT. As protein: CASSFTSGSTDTQYF.

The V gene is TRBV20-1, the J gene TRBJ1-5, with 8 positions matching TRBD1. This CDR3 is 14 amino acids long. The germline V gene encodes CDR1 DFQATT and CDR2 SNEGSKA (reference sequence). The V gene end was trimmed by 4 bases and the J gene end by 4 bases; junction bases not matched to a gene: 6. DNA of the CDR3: TGCAGTGCTAACGGACAGGGAAAAAATCAGCCCCAGCATTTT. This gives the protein CSANGQGKNQPQHF.

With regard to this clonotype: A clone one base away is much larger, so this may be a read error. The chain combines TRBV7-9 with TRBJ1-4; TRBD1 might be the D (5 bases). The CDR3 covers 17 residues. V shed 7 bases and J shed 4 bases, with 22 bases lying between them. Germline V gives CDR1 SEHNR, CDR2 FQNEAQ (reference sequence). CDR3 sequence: CASNSSGHSDDNEKLFF. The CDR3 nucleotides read TGTGCCAGCAACTCTTCAGGGCACTCTGATGATAATGAAAAACTGTTTTTT.

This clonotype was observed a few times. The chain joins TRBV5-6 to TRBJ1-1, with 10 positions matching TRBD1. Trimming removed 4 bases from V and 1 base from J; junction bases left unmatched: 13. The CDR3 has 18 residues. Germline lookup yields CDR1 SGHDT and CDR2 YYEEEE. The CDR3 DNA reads TGTGCCAGCAGCATGACAGGGGGCGGGCTTGTCCAGAACACTGAAGCTTTCTTT. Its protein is CASSMTGGGLVQNTEAFF.

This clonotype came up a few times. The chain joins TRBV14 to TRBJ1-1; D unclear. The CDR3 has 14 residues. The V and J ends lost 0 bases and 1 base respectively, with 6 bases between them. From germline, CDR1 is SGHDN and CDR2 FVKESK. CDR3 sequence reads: CASSQEYGNTEAFF. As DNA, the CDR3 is TGTGCCAGCAGCCAAGAGTATGGGAACACTGAAGCTTTCTTT.

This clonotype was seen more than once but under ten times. The CDR3: CAEEYPSGYTF. CDR3 coding DNA: TGTGCAGAGGAGTATCCGTCTGGCTACACCTTC. The chain uses TRBV7-9 and TRBJ1-2; the D is unclear. The length of the CDR3 is 11 residues. Germline V gene sequence: CDR1 SEHNR, CDR2 FQNEAQ (reference sequence).

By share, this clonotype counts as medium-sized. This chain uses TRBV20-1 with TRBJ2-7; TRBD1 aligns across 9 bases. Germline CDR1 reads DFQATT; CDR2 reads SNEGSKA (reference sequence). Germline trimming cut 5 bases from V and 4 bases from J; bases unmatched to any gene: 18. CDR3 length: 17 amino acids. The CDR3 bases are TGCAGTGCTCCATGGTGGGACAGGGTAGATGGTTTGTACGAGCAGTACTTC. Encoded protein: CSAPWWDRVDGLYEQYF.

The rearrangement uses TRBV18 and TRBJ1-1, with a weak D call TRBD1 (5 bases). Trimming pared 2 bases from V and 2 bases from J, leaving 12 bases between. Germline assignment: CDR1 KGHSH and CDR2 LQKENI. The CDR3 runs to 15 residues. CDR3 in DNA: TGTGCCAGCTCACCAGGGGCGGGGACCAACACTGAAGCTTTCTTT. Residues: CASSPGAGTNTEAFF.

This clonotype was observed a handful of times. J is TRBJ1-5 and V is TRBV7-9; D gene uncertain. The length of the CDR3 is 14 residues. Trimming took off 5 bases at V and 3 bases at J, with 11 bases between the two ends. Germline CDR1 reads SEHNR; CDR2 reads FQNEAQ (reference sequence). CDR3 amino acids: CASSLGDYNQPQHF. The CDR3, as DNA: TGTGCCAGCAGCCTCGGGGATTACAATCAGCCCCAGCATTTT.

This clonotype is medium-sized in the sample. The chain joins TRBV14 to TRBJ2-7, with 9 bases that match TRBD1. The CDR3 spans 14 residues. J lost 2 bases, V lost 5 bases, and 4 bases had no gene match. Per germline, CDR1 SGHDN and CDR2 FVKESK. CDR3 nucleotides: TGTGCCAGCAGCTCCCGGGACAGGGCCTACGAGCAGTACTTC. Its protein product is CASSSRDRAYEQYF.

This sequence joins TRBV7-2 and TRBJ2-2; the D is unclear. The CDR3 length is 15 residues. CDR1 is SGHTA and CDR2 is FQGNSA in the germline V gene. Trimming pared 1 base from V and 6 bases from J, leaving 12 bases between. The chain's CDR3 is CASSLDLGKSGELFF. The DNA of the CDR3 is TGTGCCAGCAGCTTAGACTTAGGGAAGTCCGGGGAGCTGTTTTTT.

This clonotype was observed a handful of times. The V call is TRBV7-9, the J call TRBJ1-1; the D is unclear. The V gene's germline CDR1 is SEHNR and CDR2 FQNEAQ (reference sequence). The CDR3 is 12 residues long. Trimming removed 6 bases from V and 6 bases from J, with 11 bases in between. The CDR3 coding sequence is TGTGCCAGCAGTCCGGGGATCGCTGAAGCTTTCTTT. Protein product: CASSPGIAEAFF.

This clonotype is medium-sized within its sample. For the CDR3, the DNA is TGTGCCAGCAGCTTACCGGGACTAGCCCAAGAGACCCAGTACTTC. Amino acids: CASSLPGLAQETQYF. The chain combines TRBV7-9 with TRBJ2-5; 9 bases fit TRBD2. This CDR3 has 15 residues. The trim removed 2 bases at V and 1 base at J, leaving 2 bases unmatched. Germline V CDR1 and CDR2: SEHNR, FQNEAQ (reference sequence).

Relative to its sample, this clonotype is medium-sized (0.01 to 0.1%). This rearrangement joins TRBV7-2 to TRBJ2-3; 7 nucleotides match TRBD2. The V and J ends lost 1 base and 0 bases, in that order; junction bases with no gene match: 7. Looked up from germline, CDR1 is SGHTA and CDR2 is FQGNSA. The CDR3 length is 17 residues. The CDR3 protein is CASSLGAGTISTDTQYF. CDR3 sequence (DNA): TGTGCCAGCAGCTTAGGGGCCGGGACTATCAGCACAGATACGCAGTATTTT. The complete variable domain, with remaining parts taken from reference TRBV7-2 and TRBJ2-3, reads GAGVSQSPSNKVTEKGKDVELRCDPISGHTALYWYRQSLGQGLEFLIYFQGNSAPDKSGLPSDRFSAERTGGSVSTLTIQRTQQEDSAVYLCASSLGAGTISTDTQYFGPGTRLTVL.

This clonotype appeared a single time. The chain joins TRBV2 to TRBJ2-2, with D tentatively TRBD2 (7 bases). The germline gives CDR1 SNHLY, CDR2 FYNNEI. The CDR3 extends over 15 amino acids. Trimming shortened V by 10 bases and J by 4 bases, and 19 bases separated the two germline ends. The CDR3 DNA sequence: TGTGCCACCTCCTCACGGGGGGCTCCCACCGGGGAGCTGTTTTTT. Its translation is CATSSRGAPTGELFF.

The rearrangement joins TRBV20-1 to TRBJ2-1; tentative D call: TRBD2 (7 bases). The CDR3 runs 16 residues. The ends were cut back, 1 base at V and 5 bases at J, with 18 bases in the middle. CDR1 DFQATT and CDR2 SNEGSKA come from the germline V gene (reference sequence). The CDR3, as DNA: TGCAGTGCTAGAGTAGGATTGGCGGGGGCCCACAATGAGCAGTTCTTC. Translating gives CSARVGLAGAHNEQFF.